The source of this T cell receptor (beta chain) is a study of blood T cells in healthy people across ages. A J-beta primer mix and a sample-barcoded 5' primer were used in a second PCR of about 6 to 12 cycles. TCRdb ran MiXCR on the 5' RACE reads and lists one entry per CDR3 protein. In the table there are over a million distinct CDR3 sequences, around 42% of which are singletons. Notes on the study in general: There was a strong correlation between TCR beta diversity and naive T cell percentage.

V lost 1 base and J lost 2, with 13 bases in between. This CDR3 is built from 15 residues. Germline V gene data show CDR1 as DFQATT and CDR2 as SNEGSKA (reference sequence). As concerns this clonotype: Its specificity is unknown.

This chain joins TRBV20-1 and TRBJ2-3; D is unresolved. The sample was blood. This TCR was sampled from a woman between 18 and 29 years old in good health. CDR3 region: CSARVGRAHTDTQYF. DNA for the CDR3: TGCAGTGCTAGAGTCGGTCGAGCACACACAGATACGCAGTATTTT.